This T cell receptor beta chain was sequenced during a study of T cell responses to AZD1222 COVID-19 vaccine. Study in general: Second-dose timings of about 4 or about 12 weeks were pooled. Overall study findings and caveats: White British donors predominated, females outnumbered males, and clonal diversity was possibly underestimated. Every sample of the repertoires postdated the peak T cell response. Following two doses of AZD1222, Spike-specific TCR breadth and depth rose.

The protocol was immunoSEQ multiplex PCR, while the TCRdb copy is restricted to in-frame clones and leaves out a portion. Of some 120,000 clones listed, roughly 84% are singletons. To note about this clone: Its specificity is unknown.

The CDR3 has 13 residues. Losses at the gene ends were 3 bases for V and 10 bases for J; bases not matched to a gene: 2. The germline V gene encodes CDR1 SNHLY and CDR2 FYNNEI. Sample: peripheral blood, taken on day 0 of AZD1222 vaccination. The rearrangement links TRBV2 to TRBJ2-7; the match to TRBD2 covers 14 bases. The sequence was collected from an adult in good health. The CDR3 sequence: CASSEGLAGVQYF. CDR3 coding DNA: TGTGCCAGCAGTGAGGGACTAGCGGGGGTCCAGTACTTC.